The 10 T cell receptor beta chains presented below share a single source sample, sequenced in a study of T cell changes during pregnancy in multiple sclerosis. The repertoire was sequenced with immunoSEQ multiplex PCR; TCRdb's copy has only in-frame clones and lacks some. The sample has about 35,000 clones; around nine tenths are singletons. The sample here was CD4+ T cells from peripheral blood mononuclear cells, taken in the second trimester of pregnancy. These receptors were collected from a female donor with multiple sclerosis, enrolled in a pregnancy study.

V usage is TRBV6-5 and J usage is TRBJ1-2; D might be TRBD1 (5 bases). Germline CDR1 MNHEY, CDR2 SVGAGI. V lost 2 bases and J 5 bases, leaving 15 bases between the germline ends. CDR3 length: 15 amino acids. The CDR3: CASSYRQGRLYGYTF. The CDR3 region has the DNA TGTGCCAGCAGTTACCGGCAGGGTCGGTTGTATGGCTACACCTTC.

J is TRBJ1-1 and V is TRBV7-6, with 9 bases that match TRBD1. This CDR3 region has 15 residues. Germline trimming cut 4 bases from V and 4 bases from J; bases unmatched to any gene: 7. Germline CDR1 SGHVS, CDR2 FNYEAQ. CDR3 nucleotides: TGTGCCAGCAGCTACCTGGGACAGGGCGGCACTGAAGCTTTCTTT. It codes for CASSYLGQGGTEAFF.

CDR3 region: CASSQSLQGVYGYTF. The CDR3 nucleotides are TGTGCCAGCTCACAAAGCCTACAGGGCGTCTATGGCTACACCTTC. The rearrangement uses TRBV18 and TRBJ1-2; possible D gene TRBD1, 6 bases. The CDR3 is 15 residues long. CDR1 is KGHSH, CDR2 LQKENI, per germline. V gave up 4 bases and J gave up 4 bases, with 16 bases separating them.

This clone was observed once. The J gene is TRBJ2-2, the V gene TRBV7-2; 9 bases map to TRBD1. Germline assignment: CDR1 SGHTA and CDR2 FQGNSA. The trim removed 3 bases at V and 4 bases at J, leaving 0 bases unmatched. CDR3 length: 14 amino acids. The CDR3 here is CASSLTGGTGELFF. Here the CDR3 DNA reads TGTGCCAGCAGCTTGACAGGGGGCACCGGGGAGCTGTTTTTT.

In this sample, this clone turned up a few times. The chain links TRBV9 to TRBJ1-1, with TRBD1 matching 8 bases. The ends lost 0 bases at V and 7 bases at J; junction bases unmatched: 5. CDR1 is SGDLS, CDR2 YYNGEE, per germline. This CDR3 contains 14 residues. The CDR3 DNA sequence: TGTGCCAGCAGCGTAGACCTGGACAGGGATGAAGCTTTCTTT. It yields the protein CASSVDLDRDEAFF.

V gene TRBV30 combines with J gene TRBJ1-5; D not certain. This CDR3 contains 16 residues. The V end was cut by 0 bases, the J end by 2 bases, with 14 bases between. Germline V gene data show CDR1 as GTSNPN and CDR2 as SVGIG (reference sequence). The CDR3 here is CAWSVRGSHGNQPQHF. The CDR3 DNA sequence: TGTGCCTGGAGTGTACGAGGATCCCATGGCAATCAGCCCCAGCATTTT.

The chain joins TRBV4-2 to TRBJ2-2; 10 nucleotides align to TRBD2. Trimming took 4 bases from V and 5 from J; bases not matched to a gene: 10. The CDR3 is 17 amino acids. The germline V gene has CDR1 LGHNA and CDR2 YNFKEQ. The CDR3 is CASSRKTSGGATGELFF. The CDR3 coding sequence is TGTGCCAGCAGCCGGAAGACGAGCGGGGGGGCTACCGGGGAGCTGTTTTTT.

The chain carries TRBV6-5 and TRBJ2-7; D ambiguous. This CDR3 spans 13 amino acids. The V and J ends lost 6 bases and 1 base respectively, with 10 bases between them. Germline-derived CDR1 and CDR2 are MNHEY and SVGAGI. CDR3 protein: CASSREESYEQYF. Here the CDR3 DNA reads TGTGCCAGCAGCCGCGAAGAATCCTACGAGCAGTACTTC.

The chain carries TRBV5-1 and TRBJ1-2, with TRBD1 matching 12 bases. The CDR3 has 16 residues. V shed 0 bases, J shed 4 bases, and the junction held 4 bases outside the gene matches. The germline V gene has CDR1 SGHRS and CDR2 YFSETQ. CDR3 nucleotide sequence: TGCGCCAGCAGCTTGGTGGGACAGGGGGCCCTCTATGGCTACACCTTC. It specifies CASSLVGQGALYGYTF.

The CDR3 coding sequence is TGTGCCATCAGTGAGTCGAGAAGGGGCACTGAAGCTTTCTTT. It codes for CAISESRRGTEAFF. The chain has TRBV10-3 and TRBJ1-1, with D tentatively TRBD1 (5 bases). CDR1 and CDR2 (germline): ENHRY, SYGVKD. The CDR3 length is 14 residues. V lost 0 bases and J lost 4, with 9 bases in between.